A selection of T cell receptor beta chains follows, all from one sample in a study of regulatory T cells in long-lasting Graves disease. TCRdb called the multiplex PCR reads again in MiXCR, with one record for every CDR3 protein. The sample consists of 350,000 to 400,000 distinct CDR3 sequences, about 14% of them appearing once. This sample comprised peripheral blood mononuclear cells (PBMCs), obtained at new diagnosis, from a patient treated with antithyroid drugs. These receptors all stem from a female donor with Graves disease. Each CDR3 is given without its conserved first and last residue. Expanded clones are given a class, and other clones once, few, many or no size at all.

>many|TRBJ1-6|TRBV12-3/TRBV12-4
ASSPQGQRNSPLH
>many|TRBJ2-1|TRBV4-1
ASSFRGGLASYNEQF
>few|TRBJ2-3|TRBV18
ASFSGGSTDTQY
>many|TRBJ2-1|TRBV6-2/TRBV6-3
ASSSPVGNEQF
>many|TRBJ2-3|TRBV7-3
ASSPAISGRASDTQY
>many|TRBJ1-1|TRBV28
ASTAGDRNTEAF
>many|TRBJ2-1|TRBV7-3
ASSWTSGVGDEQF
>many|TRBJ2-4|TRBV28
ASSSGGAAKNIQY
>-|TRBJ2-1|TRBV10-3
AISKTSRTDNEQF
>-|TRBJ1-1|TRBV10-3
AIRDRGPNTEAF
>many|TRBJ1-5|TRBV2
ASSAGLGNQPQH
>many|TRBJ2-7|TRBV19
ASSTTTGLRFPYEQY
>-|TRBJ1-1|TRBV5-1
ASSAWTGGEAF
>many|TRBJ1-2|TRBV28
ASSHSGYGYT
>many|TRBJ1-2|TRBV28
ASSNPTATANYGYT
>-|TRBJ1-1|TRBV28
ASSPGTGARTEAF
>many|TRBJ2-3|TRBV7-9
ASSLDSRGLSPDTQY
>-|TRBJ1-1|TRBV9
ASSVNFGNTEAF
>many|TRBJ1-4|TRBV2
ASQDGGNEKLF
>few|TRBJ1-5|TRBV19
ASSIQELHQPQH
>-|TRBJ2-7|TRBV20-1
SARTSGGAYEQY
>-|TRBJ2-2|TRBV7-9
PRESESTGELF
>many|TRBJ2-1|TRBV7-9
ASSPGWGSYNEQF
>few|TRBJ1-3|TRBV15
ATSAGSSGNTIY
>-|TRBJ2-1|TRBV12-3/TRBV12-4
ASSLVQGRRMAYNEQF
>many|TRBJ1-1|TRBV6-1
ASSESVGVNTEAF